The source of this T cell receptor (beta chain) is a study of T cells in Graves' hyperthyroidism and ophthalmopathy. This clonotype was seen at least ten times. The germline gives CDR1 SGHAT, CDR2 FQDESV (reference sequence). The V and J ends lost 5 bases and 10 bases, in that order; junction bases with no gene match: 14. The CDR3 has 16 residues. TCR beta CDR3 regions were amplified from RNA. First-round RT-PCR targeting the TCR CDR3 was performed with the HTBI primer set. A single record per CDR3 protein comes from TCRdb applying MiXCR to the multiplex PCR reads. Among roughly 400,000 distinct CDR3 sequences listed, 11% to 15% were seen once.

The source of this sequence is a man aged 45 to 65 with Graves' ophthalmopathy. Sequenced: blood. The V gene is TRBV11-1, the J gene TRBJ2-1, with 10 bases lining up with TRBD2. Written as DNA, the CDR3 is TGTGCCAGCAGCCCCCTTAGCGGGAGGTCCGATACGGAGCAGTTCTTC. Protein sequence: CASSPLSGRSDTEQFF.